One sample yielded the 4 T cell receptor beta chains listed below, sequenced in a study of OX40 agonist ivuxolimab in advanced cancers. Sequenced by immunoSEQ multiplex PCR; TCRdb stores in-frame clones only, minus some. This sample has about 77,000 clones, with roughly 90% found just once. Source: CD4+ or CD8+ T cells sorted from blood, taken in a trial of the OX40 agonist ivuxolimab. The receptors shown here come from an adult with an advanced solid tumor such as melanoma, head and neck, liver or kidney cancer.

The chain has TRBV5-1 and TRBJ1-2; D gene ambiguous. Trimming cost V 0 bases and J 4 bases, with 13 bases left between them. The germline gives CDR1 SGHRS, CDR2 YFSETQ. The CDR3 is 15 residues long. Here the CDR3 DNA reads TGCGCCAGCAGCTTGGAGGCAGATTTCCTCTATGGCTACACCTTC. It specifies CASSLEADFLYGYTF.

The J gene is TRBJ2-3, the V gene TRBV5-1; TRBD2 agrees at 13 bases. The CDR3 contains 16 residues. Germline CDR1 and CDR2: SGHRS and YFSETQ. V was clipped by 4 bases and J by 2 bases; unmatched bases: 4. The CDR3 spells CASSTGLAGDTDTQYF. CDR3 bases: TGCGCCAGCAGCACCGGACTAGCGGGAGACACAGATACGCAGTATTTT.

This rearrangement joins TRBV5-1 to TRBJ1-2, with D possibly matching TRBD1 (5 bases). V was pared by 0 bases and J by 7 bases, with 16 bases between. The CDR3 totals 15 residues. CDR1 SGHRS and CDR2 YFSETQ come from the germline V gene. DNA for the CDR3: TGCGCCAGCAGCTTGGACAGAGTTCGAGGGGCTGGCTACACCTTC. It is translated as CASSLDRVRGAGYTF. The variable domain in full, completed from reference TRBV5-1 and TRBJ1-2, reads KAGVTQTPRYLIKTRGQQVTLSCSPISGHRSVSWYQQTPGQGLQFLFEYFSETQRNKGNFPGRFSGRQFSNSRSEMNVSTLELGDSALYLCASSLDRVRGAGYTFGSGTRLTVV.

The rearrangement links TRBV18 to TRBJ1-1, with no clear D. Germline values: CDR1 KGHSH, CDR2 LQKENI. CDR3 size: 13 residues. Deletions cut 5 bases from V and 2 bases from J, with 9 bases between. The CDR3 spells CASSAVLNTEAFF. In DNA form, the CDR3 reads TGTGCCAGCTCAGCGGTCTTAAACACTGAAGCTTTCTTT.